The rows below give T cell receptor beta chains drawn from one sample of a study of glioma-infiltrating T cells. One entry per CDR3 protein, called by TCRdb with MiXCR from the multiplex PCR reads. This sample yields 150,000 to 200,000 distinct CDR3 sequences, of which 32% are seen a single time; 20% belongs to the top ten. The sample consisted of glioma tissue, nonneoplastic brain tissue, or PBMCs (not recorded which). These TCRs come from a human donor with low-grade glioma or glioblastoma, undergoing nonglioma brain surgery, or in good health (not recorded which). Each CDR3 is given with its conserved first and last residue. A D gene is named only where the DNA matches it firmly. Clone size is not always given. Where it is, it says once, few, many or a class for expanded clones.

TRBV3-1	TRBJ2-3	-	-	TGTGCCAGCAGCCAAGAATCGGGGCTTGACAAAGATACGCAGTATTTT	CASSQESGLDKDTQYF
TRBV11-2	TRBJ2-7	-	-	TGTGCCAGCAGCTTAGATCGCAGTGTCGAGCAGTACTTC	CASSLDRSVEQYF
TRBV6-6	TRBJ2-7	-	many	TGTGCCAGCAGTTACACAGCCTTCACAGGGTCCCACGAGCAGTACTTC	CASSYTAFTGSHEQYF
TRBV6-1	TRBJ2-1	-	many	TGTGCCAGCAGTGAACGGGGGAGGGGGCGCAATGAGCAGTTCTTC	CASSERGRGRNEQFF
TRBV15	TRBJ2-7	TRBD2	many	TGTGCCACCAGCAGAGATAGGGGGACTAGCGCCGAGCAGTACTTC	CATSRDRGTSAEQYF
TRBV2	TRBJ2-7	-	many	TGTGCCAGCAGTGGTCAGTATAAGTCTCCTAGCGAGCAGTACTTC	CASSGQYKSPSEQYF
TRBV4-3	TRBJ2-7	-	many	TGCGCCAGCAGCCAAGATGAAGGGGCAGGGGTCAAGCAGTACTTC	CASSQDEGAGVKQYF
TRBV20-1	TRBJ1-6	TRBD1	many	TGCAGTGCTTGGCCCAGGGCAGGGGGCAATTCACCCCTCCACTTT	CSAWPRAGGNSPLHF
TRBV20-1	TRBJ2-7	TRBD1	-	TGCAGTGCTAGTGGGGACAGCCCCTACGAGTATTACTTC	CSASGDSPYEYYF
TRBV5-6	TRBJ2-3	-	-	TGTGCCAGCAGCTTGGCCATAGTTGGCGGTACGCAGTATTTT	CASSLAIVGGTQYF
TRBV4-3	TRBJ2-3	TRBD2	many	TGCGCCAGCAGCCAAGATCGAAGCGGGACGACAGATACGCAGTATTTT	CASSQDRSGTTDTQYF
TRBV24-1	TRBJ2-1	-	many	TGTGCCACCAGTGATGAAGGGAACAATGAGCAGTTCTTC	CATSDEGNNEQFF
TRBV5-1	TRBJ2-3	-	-	TGCGCCAGCAGCATAGGACAGAGCACAGATACGCAGTATTTT	CASSIGQSTDTQYF
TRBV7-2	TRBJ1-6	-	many	TGTGCCAGCAGCTCCTTGAGCTCCTATAATTCACCCCTCCACTTT	CASSSLSSYNSPLHF
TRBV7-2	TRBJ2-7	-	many	TGTGCCAGCAGCTTACGGGCGGGATTCACCTACGAGCAGTACTTC	CASSLRAGFTYEQYF
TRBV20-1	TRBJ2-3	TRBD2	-	TGCAGTGCTAGAGGGCGCGGGAGGGCCGCAGATACGCAGTATTTT	CSARGRGRAADTQYF
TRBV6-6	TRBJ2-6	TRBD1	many	TGTGCCAGCAGTTACCAAAGGGACAGGCCCAGTAGGGCTGGGGCCAACGTCCTGACTTTC	CASSYQRDRPSRAGANVLTF
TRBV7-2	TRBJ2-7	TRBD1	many	TGTGCCAGCAGCCTCGGGGGACAGGGGGCTCGCGAGCAGTACTTC	CASSLGGQGAREQYF
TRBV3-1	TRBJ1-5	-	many	TGTGCCAGCAGCCAACAAGGTAATCAGCCCCAGCATTTT	CASSQQGNQPQHF
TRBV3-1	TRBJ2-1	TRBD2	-	TGTGCCAGCAGCAAAACTAGCGGGGCCTACAATGAGCAGTTCTTC	CASSKTSGAYNEQFF
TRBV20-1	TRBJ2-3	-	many	TGCAGTGCTATTAGAGGCCGGACTAGCACAGATACGCAGTATTTT	CSAIRGRTSTDTQYF
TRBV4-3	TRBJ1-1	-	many	TGCGCCAGCAGCCACGGGCCAGGCCTTGAAGCTTTCTTT	CASSHGPGLEAFF
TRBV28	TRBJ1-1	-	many	TGTGCCAGCACGAGGGCCGACTTAATGAGCGACACTGAAGCTTTCTTT	CASTRADLMSDTEAFF
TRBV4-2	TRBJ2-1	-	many	TGTGCCAGCAGCCAAGGGCCCAGCGGAGGTGATAATGAGCAGTTCTTC	CASSQGPSGGDNEQFF
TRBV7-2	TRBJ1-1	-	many	TGTGCCAGCATCACCGACAGGATGAACACTGAAGCTTTCTTT	CASITDRMNTEAFF
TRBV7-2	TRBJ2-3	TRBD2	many	TGTGCCAGCAGCCCCGGACTAGCGGGAGATACGCAGTATTTT	CASSPGLAGDTQYF
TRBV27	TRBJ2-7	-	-	TGTGCCAGCGGTTTAGGACGGGGAGGATCCAAGCAGTACTTC	CASGLGRGGSKQYF
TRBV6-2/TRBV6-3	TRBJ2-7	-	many	TGTGCCAGCAGTTGGCATAGTTCCTACGAGCAGTACTTC	CASSWHSSYEQYF
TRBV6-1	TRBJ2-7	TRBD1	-	TGTGCCAGCAGTGATTTAGGACAGGGATACGAGCGGTACTTC	CASSDLGQGYERYF
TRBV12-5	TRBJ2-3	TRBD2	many	TGTGCTAGTGGTGTACTTCTAGCGGTGAGATCCACAGATACGCAGTATTTT	CASGVLLAVRSTDTQYF
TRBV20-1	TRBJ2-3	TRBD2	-	TGCAGTGCAACCGGGACTAGCGGGAGATTTACAGATACGCAGTATTTT	CSATGTSGRFTDTQYF
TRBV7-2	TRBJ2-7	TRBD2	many	TGTGCCAGCAGCTTAGCGCCTAGCGGGACTACAGCGACGTACTTC	CASSLAPSGTTATYF
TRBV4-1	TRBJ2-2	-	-	TGCGCCAGCAGCCAAGAACCGGGGAGGACCGGGGAGCTGTTTTTT	CASSQEPGRTGELFF
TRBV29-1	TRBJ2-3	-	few	TGCAGCGTTTCCTACGGGCTCAGCACAGATACGCAGTATTTT	CSVSYGLSTDTQYF
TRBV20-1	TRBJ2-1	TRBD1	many	TGCAGTGCTAGAAGTGGGTCAGGGGGCTATAGGAGTGAGCAGTTCTTC	CSARSGSGGYRSEQFF
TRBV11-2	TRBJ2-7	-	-	TGTGCCAGCAGCCCCTGGGCTGCGGGCTCCTACGAGCAGTACTTC	CASSPWAAGSYEQYF
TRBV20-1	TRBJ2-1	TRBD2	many	TGCAGTGCTAGAGGACTAGCGGGCTACAATGAGCAGTTCTTC	CSARGLAGYNEQFF
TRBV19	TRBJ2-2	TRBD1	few	TGTGCCAGTAGTACCAGGGGGTTGGACACCGGGGAGCTGTTTTTT	CASSTRGLDTGELFF
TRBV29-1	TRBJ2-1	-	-	TGCAGCGTTGATCGACTTACAGAGCAGTTCTTC	CSVDRLTEQFF
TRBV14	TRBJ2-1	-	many	TGTGCCAGCAGCCTACAAGTTCGCAGTGAGCAGTTCTTC	CASSLQVRSEQFF
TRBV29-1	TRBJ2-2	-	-	TGCAGCGCCCGATTCACCGGGGAGCTGTTTTTT	CSARFTGELFF